The T cell receptor (beta chain) under discussion was sequenced for a study of T cell changes during pregnancy in multiple sclerosis. Sequencing used immunoSEQ multiplex PCR; TCRdb keeps in-frame clones, though not all of them. The sample lists roughly 40,000 clones, 90% to 95% occurring once. This CDR3 spans 13 amino acids. V was clipped by 4 bases and J by 3 bases, with 9 bases between them. Germline assignment: CDR1 MGHDK and CDR2 SYGVNS. The genes are TRBV25-1 and TRBJ1-2; D unresolved. The source was peripheral blood, collected before pregnancy. The TCR sequence derives from a female donor with multiple sclerosis, enrolled in a pregnancy study. In DNA, the CDR3 is TGTGCCAGCAGTGTGGCGGAGCACTATGGCTACACCTTC. This sequence encodes CASSVAEHYGYTF.